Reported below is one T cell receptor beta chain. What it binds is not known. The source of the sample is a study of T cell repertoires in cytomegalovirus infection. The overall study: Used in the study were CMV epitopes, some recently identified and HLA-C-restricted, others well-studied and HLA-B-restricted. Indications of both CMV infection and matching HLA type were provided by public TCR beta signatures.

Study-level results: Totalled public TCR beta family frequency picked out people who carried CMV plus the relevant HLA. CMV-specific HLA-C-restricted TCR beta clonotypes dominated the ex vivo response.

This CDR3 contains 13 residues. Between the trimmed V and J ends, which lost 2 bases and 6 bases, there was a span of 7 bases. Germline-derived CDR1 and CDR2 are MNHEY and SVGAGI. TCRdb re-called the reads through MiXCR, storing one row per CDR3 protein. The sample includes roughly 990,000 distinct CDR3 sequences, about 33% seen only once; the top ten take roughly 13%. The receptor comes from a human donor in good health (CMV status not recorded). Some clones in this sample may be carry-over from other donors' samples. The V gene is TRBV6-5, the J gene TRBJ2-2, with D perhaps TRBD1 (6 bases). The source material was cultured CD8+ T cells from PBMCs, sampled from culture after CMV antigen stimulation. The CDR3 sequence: CASSYGTPGELFF. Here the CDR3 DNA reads TGTGCCAGCAGTTACGGGACACCCGGGGAGCTGTTTTTT.